This entry concerns a single T cell receptor beta chain. These data come from a study of blood T cell repertoires in COVID-19. Overall study: Samples came from the United States, Italy and Spain, spanning acute and convalescent COVID-19.

Per the authors' pipeline: Amplifying reference gene primers gave estimates of nucleated cell counts. Clones were sequenced by immunoSEQ multiplex PCR, and TCRdb holds only the in-frame ones, with some missing. That table furnishes V, J and clone size, whereas the DNA furnished D and trimming. The table lists around 140,000 clones, 88% of them singletons. The V and J ends lost 1 base and 3 bases, in that order; junction bases with no gene match: 5. Germline V CDR1 and CDR2: SGHTA, FQGNSA. This CDR3 has 15 residues. Sequenced sample: peripheral blood. The chain employs TRBV7-2 and TRBJ2-7; 8 positions match TRBD2. This sequence was found in a human donor in a cohort sampled during active COVID-19. The CDR3 bases are TGTGCCAGCAGCTTAGGGTTTAGCGGGGACTACGAGCAGTACTTC. The encoded protein is CASSLGFSGDYEQYF.